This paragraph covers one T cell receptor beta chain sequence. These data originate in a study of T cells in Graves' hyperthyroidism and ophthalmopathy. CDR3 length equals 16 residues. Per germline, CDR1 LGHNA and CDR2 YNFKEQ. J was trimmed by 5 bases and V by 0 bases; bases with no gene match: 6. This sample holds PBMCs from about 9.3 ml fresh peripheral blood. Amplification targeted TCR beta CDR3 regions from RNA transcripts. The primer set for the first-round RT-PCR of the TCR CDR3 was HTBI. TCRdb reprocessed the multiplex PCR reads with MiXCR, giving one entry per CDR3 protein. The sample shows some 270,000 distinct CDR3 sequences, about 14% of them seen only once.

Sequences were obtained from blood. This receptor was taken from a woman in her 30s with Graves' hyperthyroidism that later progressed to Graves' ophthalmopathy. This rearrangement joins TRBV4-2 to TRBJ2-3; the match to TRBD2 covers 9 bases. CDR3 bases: TGTGCCAGCAGCCAAGAAGTAGCGGGAGTGGGAGATACGCAGTATTTT. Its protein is CASSQEVAGVGDTQYF.